The rows below give T cell receptor beta chains drawn from one sample of a study of CD8+ T cells in alopecia areata. The repertoire was sequenced with immunoSEQ multiplex PCR; TCRdb's copy has only in-frame clones and lacks some. The sample holds 200,000 to 250,000 clones; approximately 72% are singletons and the top ten take 0.95% to 1.5%. The sample was CD4+ T cells sorted from blood, taken at roughly week 45, from a patient treated with tofacitinib. The receptors were sampled from a human donor with alopecia areata. The CDR3 runs from the conserved cysteine through the conserved F or W. A D gene is named only where the DNA matches it firmly. Size is stated for part of the rows, as once, few or many counts, or as a class when the clone is expanded.

j_call,v_call,d_call,clone_size,cdr3_aa,cdr3_nt
TRBJ2-3,TRBV9,.,.,CASSVTVGTDTQYF,TGTGCCAGCAGCGTTACCGTAGGCACAGATACGCAGTATTTT
TRBJ2-2,TRBV29-1,.,.,CSVAMIPGELFF,TGCAGCGTTGCCATGATCCCCGGGGAGCTGTTTTTT
TRBJ2-7,TRBV6-5,.,.,CASSRGPLYEQYF,TGTGCCAGCAGCCGGGGACCGTTATACGAGCAGTACTTC
TRBJ2-1,TRBV29-1,.,.,CSGQTLEVPYNEQFF,TGCAGCGGCCAAACCCTGGAGGTCCCCTACAATGAGCAGTTCTTC
TRBJ1-6,TRBV10-3,TRBD1,.,CASSRDRDNSPLHF,TGTGCCAGCAGCCGGGACAGAGATAATTCACCCCTCCACTTT
TRBJ2-3,TRBV29-1,TRBD1,.,CSVSPGTGVTDTQYF,TGCAGCGTATCTCCCGGGACAGGGGTCACAGATACGCAGTATTTT
TRBJ1-6,TRBV2,.,.,CASSVRGAGSPLHF,TGTGCCAGCAGTGTGAGGGGGGCTGGATCACCCCTCCACTTT
TRBJ2-1,TRBV29-1,.,once,CSVPPDNEQFF,TGCAGCGTCCCGCCGGATAATGAGCAGTTCTTC
TRBJ2-2,TRBV29-1,.,once,CSAGLAANTGELFF,TGCAGCGCCGGCTTGGCGGCGAACACCGGGGAGCTGTTTTTT
TRBJ1-5,TRBV27,TRBD1,.,CASSTDRGQPQHF,TGTGCCAGCAGCACCGACAGGGGTCAGCCCCAGCATTTT
TRBJ2-1,TRBV30,.,few,CAWSNLAASYNEQFF,TGTGCCTGGAGTAACTTAGCGGCCTCCTACAATGAGCAGTTCTTC
TRBJ2-6,TRBV5-6,.,.,CASSFKNPGANVLTF,TGTGCCAGCAGCTTCAAGAATCCCGGGGCCAACGTCCTGACTTTC
TRBJ2-6,TRBV25-1,.,.,CASSRTAGANVLTF,TGTGCCAGCAGTAGGACAGCCGGGGCCAACGTCCTGACTTTC
TRBJ2-6,TRBV2,.,.,CAGTRDRANVLTF,TGTGCCGGCACTAGGGACAGGGCCAACGTCCTGACTTTC
TRBJ2-2,TRBV7-2,TRBD2,.,CASSLGLAGAGELFF,TGTGCCAGCAGCTTAGGGCTAGCGGGGGCCGGGGAGCTGTTTTTT
TRBJ2-7,TRBV7-9,.,.,CASSPPGPYEQYF,TGTGCCAGCAGCCCACCTGGTCCCTACGAGCAGTACTTC
TRBJ1-6,TRBV5-1,.,.,CASSLQNSPLHF,TGCGCCAGCAGCTTGCAGAATTCACCCCTCCACTTT
TRBJ1-2,TRBV27,.,few,CASSSAGPYGYTF,TGTGCCAGCAGTTCGGCAGGGCCCTATGGCTACACCTTC
TRBJ1-1,TRBV7-9,.,few,CASSYFRDTEAFF,TGTGCCAGCAGCTACTTCAGGGACACTGAAGCTTTCTTT
TRBJ2-5,TRBV6-6,TRBD2,.,CASSYTSGEETQYF,TGTGCCAGCAGTTACACAAGCGGGGAAGAGACCCAGTACTTC
TRBJ2-3,TRBV19,.,.,CASSIDLQVADTQYF,TGTGCCAGTAGTATAGATCTTCAGGTCGCAGATACGCAGTATTTT